The clone carrying this T cell receptor (beta chain) was seen only a few times. Its antigen is not identified. Constant-region reverse primers amplified full-length variable regions, followed by semi-nested Nested Universal Primer A PCR. TCRdb used MiXCR to reprocess the 5' RACE reads, holding one entry per CDR3 protein. The table lists about 40,000 distinct CDR3 sequences, about 30% of them singletons, with less than 5% in the top ten. The memory fraction was CD4+CD45RO+CD25- cells. Losses at the gene ends were 2 bases for V and 5 bases for J; bases not matched to a gene: 6. The CDR3 covers 15 residues. From germline, CDR1 is SGHRS and CDR2 YFSETQ. Study-level findings and limits: Tumor Tregs overlapped most with tumor, then blood, naive CD4+ cells. Tumor memory CD4+ T cell TCR gene usage was found to cluster with blood and lymph node memory CD4+ cells and with lymph node naive CD4+ cells.

The material sequenced was tumor-infiltrating memory CD4+ T cells sorted from the breast tumor. Described subset: memory CD4+ T cells, CD4+CD45RO+CD25-. The chain links TRBV5-1 to TRBJ2-3; 9 nucleotides match TRBD1. The TCR sequence derives from a female donor with breast cancer. This CDR3 reads CASSFTGGIKDTQYF. CDR3 DNA sequence: TGCGCCAGCAGCTTTACAGGGGGCATTAAAGATACGCAGTATTTT.